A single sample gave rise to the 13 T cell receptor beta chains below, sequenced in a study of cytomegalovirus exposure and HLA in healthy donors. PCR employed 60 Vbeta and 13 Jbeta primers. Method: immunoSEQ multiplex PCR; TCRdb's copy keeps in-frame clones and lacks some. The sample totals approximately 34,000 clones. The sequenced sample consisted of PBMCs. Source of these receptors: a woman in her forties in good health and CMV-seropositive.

Written as DNA, the CDR3 is TGTGCCAGCAGTTTCTCAGGGCTAGCGGGAGGTTACGAGCAGTACTTC. Protein sequence: CASSFSGLAGGYEQYF. The rearrangement links TRBV27 to TRBJ2-7; TRBD2 aligns across 11 bases. Germline V gene sequence: CDR1 MNHEY, CDR2 SMNVEV (reference sequence). V lost 3 bases, J lost 4 bases, and 8 bases stayed unmatched. CDR3 length: 16 amino acids.

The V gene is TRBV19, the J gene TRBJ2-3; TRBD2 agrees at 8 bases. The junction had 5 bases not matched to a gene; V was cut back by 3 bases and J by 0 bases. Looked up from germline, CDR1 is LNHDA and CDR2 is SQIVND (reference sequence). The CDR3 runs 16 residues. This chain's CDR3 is CASSIVASGSTDTQYF. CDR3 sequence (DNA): TGTGCCAGTAGTATCGTAGCTAGCGGGAGCACAGATACGCAGTATTTT.

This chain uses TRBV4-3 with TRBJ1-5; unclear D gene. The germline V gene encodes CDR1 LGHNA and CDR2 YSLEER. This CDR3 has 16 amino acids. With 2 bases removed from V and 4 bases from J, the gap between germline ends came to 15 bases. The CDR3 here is CASSQWLNSPNQPQHF. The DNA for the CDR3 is TGCGCCAGCAGCCAATGGTTGAACAGCCCAAATCAGCCCCAGCATTTT.

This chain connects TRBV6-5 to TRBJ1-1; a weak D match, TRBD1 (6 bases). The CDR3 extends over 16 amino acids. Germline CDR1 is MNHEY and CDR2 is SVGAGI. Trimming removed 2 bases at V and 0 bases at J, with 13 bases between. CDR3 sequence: CASSYGPGVLNTEAFF. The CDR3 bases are TGTGCCAGCAGTTACGGTCCAGGGGTCTTGAACACTGAAGCTTTCTTT.

The chain's CDR3 is CASSTGTGAYGYTF. CDR3 coding DNA: TGTGCCAGCAGTACCGGGACAGGGGCCTATGGCTACACCTTC. The rearrangement uses TRBV7-6 and TRBJ1-2, with 10 bases lining up with TRBD1. V shed 6 bases and J 4 bases; nucleotides not matched to a gene: 5. Germline-derived CDR1 and CDR2 are SGHVS and FNYEAQ. CDR3 length: 14 residues.

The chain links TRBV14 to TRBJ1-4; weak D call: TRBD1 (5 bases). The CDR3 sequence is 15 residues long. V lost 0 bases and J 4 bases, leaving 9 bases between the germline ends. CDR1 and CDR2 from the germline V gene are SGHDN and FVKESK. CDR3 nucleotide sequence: TGTGCCAGCAGCCAAGATGCCAGGGATAATGAAAAACTGTTTTTT. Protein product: CASSQDARDNEKLFF.

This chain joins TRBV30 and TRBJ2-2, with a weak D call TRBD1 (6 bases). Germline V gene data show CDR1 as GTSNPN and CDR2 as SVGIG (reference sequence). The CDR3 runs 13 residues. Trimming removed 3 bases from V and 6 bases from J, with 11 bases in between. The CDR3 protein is CAWRQGGAGELFF. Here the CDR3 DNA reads TGTGCCTGGAGACAAGGGGGTGCCGGGGAGCTGTTTTTT.

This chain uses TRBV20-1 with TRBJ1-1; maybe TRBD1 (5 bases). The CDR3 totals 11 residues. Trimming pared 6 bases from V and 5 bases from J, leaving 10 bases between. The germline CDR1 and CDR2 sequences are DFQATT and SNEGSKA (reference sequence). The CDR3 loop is CSAGGGTEAFF. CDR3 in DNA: TGCAGTGCCGGGGGGGGAACTGAAGCTTTCTTT.

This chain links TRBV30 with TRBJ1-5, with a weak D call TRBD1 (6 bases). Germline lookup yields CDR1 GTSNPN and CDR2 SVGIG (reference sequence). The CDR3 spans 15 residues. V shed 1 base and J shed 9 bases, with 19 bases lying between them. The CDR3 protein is CAWSGLHRADGPQHF. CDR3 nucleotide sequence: TGTGCCTGGAGTGGTCTTCACAGGGCTGATGGGCCCCAGCATTTT.

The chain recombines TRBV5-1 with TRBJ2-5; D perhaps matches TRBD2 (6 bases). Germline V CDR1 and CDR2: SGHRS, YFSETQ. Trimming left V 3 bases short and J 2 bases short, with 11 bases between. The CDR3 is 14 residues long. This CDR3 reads CASSSHREQETQYF. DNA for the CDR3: TGCGCCAGCAGCTCCCACCGGGAGCAAGAGACCCAGTACTTC.

CDR3 in amino acids: CASSLGQGVPGNTIYF. The DNA for the CDR3 is TGCGCCAGCAGCTTGGGACAGGGGGTTCCGGGAAACACCATATATTTT. J is TRBJ1-3 and V is TRBV5-1, with TRBD1 identical over 9 bases. J was trimmed by 4 bases and V by 0 bases; bases with no gene match: 5. Germline-derived CDR1 and CDR2 are SGHRS and YFSETQ. The length of the CDR3 is 16 residues.

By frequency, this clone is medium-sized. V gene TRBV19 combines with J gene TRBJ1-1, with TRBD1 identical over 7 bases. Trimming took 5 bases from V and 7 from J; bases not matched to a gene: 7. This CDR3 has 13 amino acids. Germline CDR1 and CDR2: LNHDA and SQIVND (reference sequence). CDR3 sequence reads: CASSPGTALEAFF. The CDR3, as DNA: TGTGCCAGTAGTCCAGGGACAGCCCTTGAAGCTTTCTTT.

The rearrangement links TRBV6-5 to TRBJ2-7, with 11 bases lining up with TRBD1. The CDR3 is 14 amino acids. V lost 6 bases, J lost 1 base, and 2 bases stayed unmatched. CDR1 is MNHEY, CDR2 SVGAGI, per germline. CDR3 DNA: TGTGCCAGCAGCAGGGACAGGGGGTCCTACGAGCAGTACTTC. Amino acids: CASSRDRGSYEQYF.